The T cell receptor (beta chain) under discussion was sequenced for a study of control samples from healthy donors and cancer patients. Data came from immunoSEQ multiplex PCR; TCRdb stores just in-frame clones and leaves some out. The repertoire includes about 140,000 clones, almost 90% of them detected once, and around 1.6% sits in the top ten. Trimming cost V 4 bases and J 6 bases; bases outside gene matches: 7. CDR3 length: 15 amino acids. CDR1 is MRHNA, CDR2 SNTAGT, per germline. The sequenced material came from blood. The chain combines TRBV6-4 with TRBJ2-3, with 10 bases matching TRBD1. The receptor was isolated from a man younger than 30 in good health. The CDR3 bases are TGTGCCAGCAGTGTGAACTCGGGACAGGGGGATACGCAGTATTTT. Translation gives CASSVNSGQGDTQYF.